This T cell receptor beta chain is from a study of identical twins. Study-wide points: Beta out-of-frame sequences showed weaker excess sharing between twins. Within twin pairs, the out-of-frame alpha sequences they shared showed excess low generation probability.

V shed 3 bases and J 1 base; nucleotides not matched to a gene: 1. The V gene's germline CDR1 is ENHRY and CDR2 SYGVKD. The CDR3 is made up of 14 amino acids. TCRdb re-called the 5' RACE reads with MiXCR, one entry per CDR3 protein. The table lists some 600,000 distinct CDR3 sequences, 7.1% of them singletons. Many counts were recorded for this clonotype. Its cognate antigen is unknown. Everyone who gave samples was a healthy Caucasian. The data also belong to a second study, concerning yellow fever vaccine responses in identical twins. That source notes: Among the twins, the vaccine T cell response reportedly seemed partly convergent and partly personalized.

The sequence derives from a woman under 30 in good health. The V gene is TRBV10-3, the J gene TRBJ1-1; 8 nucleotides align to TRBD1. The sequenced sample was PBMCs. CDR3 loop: CAISEDRGNTEAFF. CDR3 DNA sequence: TGTGCCATCAGTGAAGACAGGGGGAACACTGAAGCTTTCTTT.